One and the same sample provided the 12 T cell receptor beta chains below, sequenced in a study of blood T cells in healthy people across ages. Primers used in a second PCR of roughly 6 to 11 cycles were a sample-barcoded 5' primer and a J-beta primer mix. TCRdb redid the calling of the 5' RACE reads with MiXCR, one entry per CDR3 protein. In the table there are fewer than 1,000,000 distinct CDR3 sequences, under 45% of which are singletons. Material for sequencing was blood. The receptors here all came from a man aged 55 to 70 in good health.

This rearrangement joins TRBV12-3 or TRBV12-4 to TRBJ2-1, with 11 positions matching TRBD2. Trimming removed 5 bases from V and 5 bases from J; junction bases left unmatched: 8. This CDR3 has 16 residues. CDR3: CASSGQPGLADNEQFF. Here the CDR3 DNA reads TGTGCCAGCAGTGGACAACCGGGACTAGCGGACAATGAGCAGTTCTTC.

J is TRBJ2-5 and V is TRBV14; tentatively, D is TRBD2 (6 bases). From germline, CDR1 is SGHDN and CDR2 FVKESK. The CDR3 runs 15 residues. Trimming pared 4 bases from V and 6 bases from J, leaving 18 bases between. The CDR3 region is CASSPRARGRQTQYF. In DNA form, the CDR3 reads TGTGCCAGCAGCCCACGGGCCCGGGGGAGGCAGACCCAGTACTTC.

The chain is built from TRBV20-1 and TRBJ2-1; TRBD2 matches 14 bases. Germline V lookup: CDR1 DFQATT, CDR2 SNEGSKA (reference sequence). The length of the CDR3 is 17 residues. With V trimmed by 0 bases and J by 8 bases, 9 bases remained unmatched. The CDR3 spells CSARDPGTSGGRDEQFF. CDR3 nucleotides: TGCAGTGCTAGAGACCCCGGGACTAGCGGGGGCCGGGATGAGCAGTTCTTC.

J is TRBJ2-7 and V is TRBV12-3 or TRBV12-4; weak D call: TRBD2 (5 bases). This CDR3 has 11 residues. The ends were cut back, 3 bases at V and 5 bases at J, with 5 bases in the middle. The CDR3: CASSFSDEQYF. CDR3 nucleotides: TGTGCCAGCAGTTTTAGCGACGAGCAGTACTTC.

The V call is TRBV7-2, the J call TRBJ1-2; no clear D gene. Trimming shortened V by 5 bases and J by 3 bases, and 7 bases separated the two germline ends. This CDR3 is built from 12 residues. CDR1 is SGHTA, CDR2 FQGNSA, per germline. This chain's CDR3 is CASSTRYYGYTF. The CDR3 DNA reads TGTGCCAGCAGCACCCGGTACTATGGCTACACCTTC.

This clonotype was seen more than once but under ten times. The V and J genes are TRBV20-1 and TRBJ2-7; D might be TRBD1 or TRBD2, each matching 6 bases. The V end was cut by 6 bases, the J end by 6 bases, with 21 bases between. Germline V gene lookup returns CDR1 DFQATT and CDR2 SNEGSKA (reference sequence). The CDR3 runs 14 residues. The CDR3 here is CSAHGGQSLSEQYF. The CDR3 DNA reads TGCAGTGCCCACGGGGGACAAAGTTTATCCGAGCAGTACTTC.

The genes are TRBV4-1 and TRBJ2-2; 7 nucleotides align to TRBD2. V lost 3 bases, J lost 5 bases, and 12 bases stayed unmatched. The CDR3 length is 17 residues. The germline CDR1 and CDR2 sequences are MGHRA and YSYEKL. In DNA form, the CDR3 reads TGCGCCAGCAGCCATCCCACGGGGGGTTCGGGGACCGGGGAGCTGTTTTTT. This sequence encodes CASSHPTGGSGTGELFF.

The rearrangement links TRBV7-2 to TRBJ1-2; weak D call: TRBD1 (5 bases). The CDR3 loop spans 14 amino acids. The germline V and J ends were trimmed by 8 bases and 5 bases, with 18 bases remaining between them. The germline V gene has CDR1 SGHTA and CDR2 FQGNSA. The chain's CDR3 is CASSQKGQAYGYTF. DNA for the CDR3: TGTGCCAGCTCACAGAAGGGGCAGGCTTATGGCTACACCTTC.

Here the CDR3 DNA reads TGTGCCAGCAGTTATACGGCACAGGGCAGGAAGCCCCAGCATTTT. It specifies CASSYTAQGRKPQHF. The chain is built from TRBV6-6 and TRBJ1-5, with a possible D match to TRBD1 (6 bases). V was cut by 3 bases and J by 8 bases, with 17 bases left in between. The CDR3 covers 15 residues. Germline V gene sequence: CDR1 MNHNY, CDR2 SVGAGI (reference sequence).

This clonotype was detected a few times. The chain recombines TRBV20-1 with TRBJ1-2, with 12 nucleotides matching TRBD1. The CDR3 extends over 14 amino acids. The germline V gene has CDR1 DFQATT and CDR2 SNEGSKA (reference sequence). V trimming: 3 bases; J trimming: 7 bases; junction bases outside the gene matches: 6. The CDR3 sequence is CSASRDRGLSGYTF. In DNA, the CDR3 is TGCAGTGCTAGCCGGGACAGGGGGCTCTCTGGCTACACCTTC.

This clonotype turned up a few times. The V call is TRBV7-2, the J call TRBJ2-1; TRBD2 is a possible D gene (6 bases). CDR3 length equals 16 residues. The ends were cut back, 5 bases at V and 1 base at J, with 15 bases in the middle. CDR1 is SGHTA, CDR2 FQGNSA, per germline. CDR3 loop: CASSPGLLRSYNEQFF. The DNA for the CDR3 is TGTGCCAGCAGCCCGGGACTCCTACGTTCCTACAATGAGCAGTTCTTC.

The genes are TRBV20-1 and TRBJ1-2; D is possibly TRBD1 (6 bases). Germline loops: CDR1 DFQATT, CDR2 SNEGSKA (reference sequence). The CDR3 extends over 13 amino acids. V lost 5 bases and J lost 5, with 15 bases in between. CDR3 in DNA: TGCAGTGCTTGGAACAGGGAACTATATGGCTACACCTTC. The encoded protein is CSAWNRELYGYTF.